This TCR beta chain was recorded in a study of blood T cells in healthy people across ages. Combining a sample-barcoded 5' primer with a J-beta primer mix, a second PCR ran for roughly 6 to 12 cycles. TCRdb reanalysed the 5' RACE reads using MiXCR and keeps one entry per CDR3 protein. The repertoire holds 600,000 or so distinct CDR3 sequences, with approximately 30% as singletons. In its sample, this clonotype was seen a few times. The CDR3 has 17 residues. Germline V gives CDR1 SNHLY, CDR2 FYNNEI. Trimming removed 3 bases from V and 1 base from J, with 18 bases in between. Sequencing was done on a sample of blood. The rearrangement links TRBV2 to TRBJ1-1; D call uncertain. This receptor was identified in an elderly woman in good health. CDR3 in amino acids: CASSDFGRRTQNTEAFF. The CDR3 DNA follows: TGTGCCAGCAGTGATTTTGGACGGCGGACCCAGAACACTGAAGCTTTCTTT.